One sample yielded the 25 T cell receptor beta chains listed below, sequenced in a study of Graves' ophthalmopathy and Graves' hyperthyroidism. From RNA, the CDR3 regions of TCR beta chains were amplified and sequenced. HTBI-primed RT-PCR formed the first round, and a multiplex PCR formed the second. One entry per CDR3 protein results from TCRdb running MiXCR on the multiplex PCR reads. The sample lists over a million distinct CDR3 sequences, around a third occurring once. The sequenced sample consisted of peripheral blood or thyroid tissue (not recorded which). The receptors here all came from an adult man with Graves' hyperthyroidism.

The chain employs TRBV27 and TRBJ1-5; 9 bases are shared with TRBD1. V lost 6 bases, J lost 0 bases, and 9 bases stayed unmatched. The CDR3 spans 17 residues. Looked up from germline, CDR1 is MNHEY and CDR2 is SMNVEV (reference sequence). Written as DNA, the CDR3 is TGTGCCAGCAGAGCTACAAGGACAGGGGTTAGCAATCAGCCCCAGCATTTT. Protein: CASRATRTGVSNQPQHF.

This clonotype was observed at least ten times. V gene TRBV7-9 combines with J gene TRBJ1-3, with unresolved D. The CDR3 runs to 14 residues. Germline V gene lookup returns CDR1 SEHNR and CDR2 FQNEAQ (reference sequence). The germline V and J ends were trimmed by 7 bases and 0 bases, with 10 bases remaining between them. Here the CDR3 reads CASTPRSSGNTIYF. DNA for the CDR3: TGTGCCAGCACCCCCCGGAGCTCTGGAAACACCATATATTTT.

This clonotype showed up many times. This chain uses TRBV19 with TRBJ1-1; TRBD1 is a possible D gene (5 bases). From germline, CDR1 is LNHDA and CDR2 SQIVND (reference sequence). Trimming pared 8 bases from V and 5 bases from J, leaving 15 bases between. This CDR3 has 13 residues. The CDR3 loop reads CASYRKEGTEAFF. The CDR3 DNA reads TGTGCCAGTTACCGTAAAGAGGGGACTGAAGCTTTCTTT.

The CDR3 nucleotides are TGCAGCGTTGCTCACAGACAGCAGTTCTTC. Translation: CSVAHRQQFF. J is TRBJ2-5 and V is TRBV29-1; D uncertain. The end of the DNA aligns better with TRBJ2-1, so the J call may be wrong. The CDR3 length is 10 residues. CDR1 is SQVTM and CDR2 is ANQGSEA in the germline V gene.

Only a few counts were recorded for this clonotype. The chain couples TRBV3-1 to TRBJ2-7; 7 nucleotides agree with TRBD1. CDR3 length equals 16 residues. V trimming: 3 bases; J trimming: 2 bases; junction bases outside the gene matches: 10. Germline CDR1 is LGHDT and CDR2 is YNNKEL (reference sequence). The CDR3 sequence: CASSQTGTAHPYEQYF. CDR3 nucleotide sequence: TGTGCCAGCAGCCAGACCGGGACAGCGCACCCCTACGAGCAGTACTTC.

This clonotype was counted only a few times. An end of the junction differs from the germline gene, which may be a read error. The gene calls are TRBV7-9 and TRBJ2-7, with 7 bases identical to TRBD1. This CDR3 comprises 15 residues. Per the germline V gene, CDR1 is SEHNR and CDR2 is FQNEAQ (reference sequence). The CDR3, as DNA: TGCGCCAGCAGCCGAGTCGTAGGACAGGCCTACGAGCAGTACTTC. Translating it yields CASSRVVGQAYEQYF.

This clonotype was counted many times. V gene TRBV7-3 combines with J gene TRBJ2-7; 7 bases are a match to TRBD2. This CDR3 spans 11 amino acids. In germline, CDR1 is SGHTA, CDR2 FQGTGA. V lost 4 bases, J lost 11 bases, and 5 bases stayed unmatched. The CDR3 DNA sequence: TGTGCCAGCAGCTCGGGGGGAGCTAAGTACTTC. Translation gives CASSSGGAKYF. Filled out from reference TRBV7-3 and TRBJ2-7, the complete variable domain reads GAGVSQTPSNKVTEKGKYVELRCDPISGHTALYWYRQSLGQGPEFLIYFQGTGAADDSGLPNDRFFAVRPEGSVSTLKIQRTERGDSAVYLCASSSGGAKYFGPGTRLTVT.

In its sample, this clonotype was seen many times. The chain employs TRBV7-8 and TRBJ2-7; TRBD2 matches 8 bases. The V and J ends lost 4 bases and 2 bases, in that order; junction bases with no gene match: 7. Germline V gene sequence: CDR1 SGHVS, CDR2 FQNEAQ. The CDR3 runs 15 residues. The CDR3 sequence: CASSSISGTTYEQYF. CDR3 bases: TGTGCCAGCAGCTCTATTAGCGGGACTACCTACGAGCAGTACTTC. The complete variable domain, with remaining parts taken from reference TRBV7-8 and TRBJ2-7, reads GAGVSQSPRYKVAKRGQDVALRCDPISGHVSLFWYQQALGQGPEFLTYFQNEAQLDKSGLPSDRFFAERPEGSVSTLKIQRTQQEDSAVYLCASSSISGTTYEQYFGPGTRLTVT.

This clonotype was seen at least ten times. The V call is TRBV20-1, the J call TRBJ1-4; D gene uncertain. Germline values: CDR1 DFQATT, CDR2 SNEGSKA (reference sequence). V was pared by 0 bases and J by 5 bases, with 16 bases between. The CDR3 loop spans 16 amino acids. The CDR3 protein is CSAREGPQSSNEKLFF. Written as DNA, the CDR3 is TGCAGTGCTAGAGAGGGCCCCCAGAGCTCGAATGAAAAACTGTTTTTT.

This clonotype was picked up many times. This sequence joins TRBV11-2 and TRBJ2-7; TRBD2 aligns across 11 bases. The CDR3 spans 16 residues. Germline CDR1 and CDR2: SGHAT and FQNNGV. The V segment lost 4 bases and the J segment 4 bases; nucleotides outside the gene matches: 9. CDR3 nucleotides: TGTGCCAGCAGCTACGAACCGGGACTAGCGGCGTACGAGCAGTACTTC. Its translation is CASSYEPGLAAYEQYF.

This clonotype was observed many times. The chain is built from TRBV24-1 and TRBJ2-2; D perhaps matches TRBD1 (5 bases). The germline CDR1 and CDR2 sequences are KGHDR and SFDVKD. There are 16 residues in the CDR3. V was clipped by 12 bases and J by 0 bases, with 19 bases between them. The CDR3 DNA reads as TGTGCCTCCCGGCCTAGGGGATTCTCGAACACCGGGGAGCTGTTTTTT. Its protein product is CASRPRGFSNTGELFF.

This clonotype has at least ten counts. V usage is TRBV29-1 and J usage is TRBJ2-2; D gene ambiguous. The CDR3 spans 13 residues. The ends were cut back, 1 base at V and 6 bases at J, with 9 bases in the middle. The germline gives CDR1 SQVTM, CDR2 ANQGSEA. The CDR3 here is CSVEAPSPGELFF. The CDR3 nucleotides are TGCAGCGTTGAAGCTCCCAGCCCCGGGGAGCTGTTTTTT.

The sample holds many counts of this clonotype. This chain joins TRBV10-3 and TRBJ2-7; 10 nucleotides line up with TRBD1. Germline V CDR1 and CDR2: ENHRY, SYGVKD. The CDR3 runs to 14 residues. With 5 bases clipped from V and 1 base from J, the junction kept 2 bases outside the gene matches. This chain's CDR3 is CAISRTGGSYEQYF. DNA of the CDR3: TGTGCCATCAGTAGGACAGGGGGATCCTACGAGCAGTACTTC.

This clonotype was observed once. The rearrangement links TRBV10-3 to TRBJ1-2; D gene ambiguous. Trimming took 4 bases from V and 1 from J, leaving 13 bases between them. CDR1 and CDR2 from the germline V gene are ENHRY and SYGVKD. CDR3 length equals 15 residues. CDR3 amino acids: CAISAPALLNYGYTF. CDR3 nucleotide sequence: TGTGCCATCAGTGCCCCGGCCCTCCTTAACTATGGCTACACCTTC.

This chain uses TRBV7-2 with TRBJ1-6; no reliable D call. V lost 3 bases, J lost 5 bases, and 11 bases lay in between. Germline CDR1 reads SGHTA; CDR2 reads FQGNSA. The CDR3 totals 15 residues. CDR3 protein: CASSLTKLNNSPLHF. In nucleotides, the CDR3 is TGTGCCAGCAGCTTGACTAAGCTTAATAATTCACCCCTCCACTTT.

The chain has TRBV5-1 and TRBJ1-1; TRBD1 is a possible D gene (5 bases). CDR1 and CDR2 from the germline V gene are SGHRS and YFSETQ. Trimming shortened V by 4 bases and J by 8 bases, and 33 bases separated the two germline ends. This CDR3 contains 19 residues. The CDR3 DNA reads as TGCGCCAGCAGCCCGACCCCAAGACAGCTAGGGTTTTCGGGATCAGAAGCTTTCTTT. Translating it yields CASSPTPRQLGFSGSEAFF.

This clonotype was detected ten times or more. Here the CDR3 reads CSAIGTGRNYGYTF. For the CDR3, the DNA is TGCAGTGCTATCGGGACAGGGCGGAACTATGGCTACACCTTC. The chain carries TRBV20-1 and TRBJ1-2, with 9 bases lining up with TRBD1. CDR1 is DFQATT, CDR2 SNEGSKA, per germline (reference sequence). Trimming removed 4 bases from V and 2 bases from J; junction bases left unmatched: 5. The CDR3 sequence is 14 residues long.

V gene TRBV10-3 combines with J gene TRBJ2-7; the match to TRBD1 covers 7 bases. The CDR3 totals 11 residues. Germline V lookup: CDR1 ENHRY, CDR2 SYGVKD. CDR3 sequence reads: CTTGQEYEQYF. The DNA for the CDR3 is TGTACCACCGGACAGGAGTACGAGCAGTACTTC.

The rearrangement uses TRBV10-3 and TRBJ1-5; perhaps TRBD1 as D (6 bases). This CDR3 has 13 amino acids. The germline CDR1 and CDR2 sequences are ENHRY and SYGVKD. V lost 6 bases and J lost 5, with 11 bases in between. CDR3 sequence reads: CAIRRQVDQPQHF. In DNA form, the CDR3 reads TGTGCCATCAGGCGACAGGTCGATCAGCCCCAGCATTTT.

V gene TRBV12-3 or TRBV12-4 combines with J gene TRBJ1-5; 7 nucleotides align to TRBD1. Trimming took 3 bases from V and 2 from J; bases not matched to a gene: 7. This CDR3 has 16 amino acids. CDR3 loop: CASSLPGGYGNQPQHF. The CDR3 DNA reads TGTGCCAGCAGTTTGCCAGGGGGATATGGCAATCAGCCCCAGCATTTT.

This chain connects TRBV29-1 to TRBJ1-1; 7 positions agree with TRBD1. V gave up 7 bases and J gave up 10 bases; unmatched junction bases: 15. The V gene's germline CDR1 is SQVTM and CDR2 ANQGSEA. The CDR3 extends over 13 amino acids. Here the CDR3 DNA reads TGCAGCGACGGACAGGTTGGCTTTTGGGGAGCTTTCTTT. This sequence encodes CSDGQVGFWGAFF. Together with reference TRBV29-1 and TRBJ1-1, the CDR3 gives the full variable domain: SAVISQKPSRDICQRGTSLTIQCQVDSQVTMMFWYRQQPGQSLTLIATANQGSEATYESGFVIDKFPISRPNLTFSTLTVSNMSPEDSSIYLCSDGQVGFWGAFFGQGTRLTVV.

There are many counts of this clonotype. The J gene is TRBJ1-3, the V gene TRBV20-1; 10 bases align to TRBD1. V lost 6 bases, J lost 7 bases, and 9 bases stayed unmatched. CDR3 size: 14 residues. CDR1 is DFQATT and CDR2 is SNEGSKA in the germline V gene (reference sequence). CDR3 nucleotides: TGCAGTGCCAGGGGACAGGGGTTTGGGAACACCATATATTTT. Translating it yields CSARGQGFGNTIYF.

This chain uses TRBV5-1 with TRBJ1-1; 8 bases fit TRBD1. Germline CDR1 SGHRS, CDR2 YFSETQ. The CDR3 spans 14 residues. Germline trimming cut 7 bases from V and 7 bases from J; bases unmatched to any gene: 12. The CDR3 spells CASAKGTGFSEAFF. Written as DNA, the CDR3 is TGCGCCAGCGCCAAGGGGACAGGCTTCAGTGAAGCTTTCTTT.

The genes are TRBV5-8 and TRBJ1-4; D is ambiguous. Trimming pared 1 base from V and 8 bases from J, leaving 6 bases between. CDR3 length: 12 amino acids. Germline-derived CDR1 and CDR2 are SGHTS and YDEGEE. CDR3 bases: TGTGCCAGCAGCTTGAAAAGGGAAAAACTGTTTTTT. This encodes CASSLKREKLFF.

There are many counts of this clonotype. V is TRBV20-1 and J is TRBJ2-7; no clear D gene. The V gene's germline CDR1 is DFQATT and CDR2 SNEGSKA (reference sequence). V was cut by 2 bases and J by 2 bases, with 7 bases left in between. CDR3 length: 12 residues. The CDR3 protein is CSARSQAYEQYF. In DNA form, the CDR3 reads TGCAGTGCTAGAAGCCAGGCCTACGAGCAGTACTTC.